Listed below are T cell receptor beta chains from one sample, sequenced in a study of radiotherapy plus CTLA-4 blockade in lung cancer. Data came from immunoSEQ multiplex PCR; TCRdb stores just in-frame clones and leaves some out. The table records tens of thousands of clones, about 78% of them present only once. The starting material was peripheral blood, obtained from a patient treated with radiotherapy plus ipilimumab. All receptors come from a human donor with non-small cell lung cancer whose response to radiotherapy plus ipilimumab could not be evaluated. Some clones in this sample may be carry-over from other donors' samples. CDR3s include the opening cysteine and the closing phenylalanine or tryptophan. Fields, in order: clone size, D gene, V gene, J gene, CDR3 protein, CDR3 DNA. The D gene is left open where the match is weak. Where a row states a size, it is once, few, many or the class of an expanded clone; other rows omit it.

size: few
D: TRBD2
V: TRBV6-5
J: TRBJ2-7
CDR3: CASSLGGTGTYEQYF
DNA: TGTGCCAGCAGTTTGGGGGGGACGGGGACCTACGAGCAGTACTTC

size: few
D: NA
V: TRBV27
J: TRBJ2-6
CDR3: CASSSEHSGANVLTF
DNA: TGTGCCAGCAGTTCCGAACACTCTGGGGCCAACGTCCTGACTTTC

size: NA
D: TRBD1
V: TRBV6-6
J: TRBJ1-4
CDR3: CASSWTGSTNEKLFF
DNA: TGTGCCAGCAGTTGGACAGGGTCCACTAATGAAAAACTGTTTTTT

size: NA
D: TRBD2
V: TRBV7-2
J: TRBJ2-3
CDR3: CASSLQRGPLAQYF
DNA: TGTGCCAGCAGCTTACAGCGGGGCCCTCTAGCGCAGTATTTT

size: NA
D: NA
V: TRBV5-4
J: TRBJ2-2
CDR3: CASSLKGANTGELFF
DNA: TGTGCCAGCAGCTTGAAGGGGGCGAACACCGGGGAGCTGTTTTTT

size: NA
D: TRBD1
V: TRBV5-1
J: TRBJ1-2
CDR3: CASSFGDRAAGYTF
DNA: TGCGCCAGCAGCTTCGGGGACAGGGCGGCTGGCTACACCTTC

size: NA
D: TRBD2
V: TRBV5-6
J: TRBJ2-7
CDR3: CASSRGGGDDEQYF
DNA: TGTGCCAGCAGCCGGGGCGGGGGTGACGACGAGCAGTACTTC

size: NA
D: NA
V: TRBV5-5
J: TRBJ1-2
CDR3: CASSPGGVGGYGYTF
DNA: TGTGCCAGCAGCCCCGGCGGGGTAGGTGGATATGGCTACACCTTC

size: few
D: TRBD1
V: TRBV19
J: TRBJ2-2
CDR3: CASSERQGAHTNTGELFF
DNA: TGTGCCAGTAGTGAAAGACAGGGGGCGCATACGAACACCGGGGAGCTGTTTTTT

size: NA
D: NA
V: TRBV4-3
J: TRBJ1-2
CDR3: CASSPEEGIGYTF
DNA: TGCGCCAGCAGCCCTGAGGAGGGTATAGGCTACACCTTC

size: few
D: TRBD1
V: TRBV6-1
J: TRBJ1-1
CDR3: CASSSGQLGREAFF
DNA: TGTGCCAGCAGCTCGGGACAGTTAGGTAGAGAAGCTTTCTTT

size: NA
D: TRBD1
V: TRBV28
J: TRBJ2-7
CDR3: CASSSTPGTAIVYEQYF
DNA: TGTGCCAGCAGTTCGACTCCCGGGACAGCTATTGTCTACGAGCAGTACTTC

size: NA
D: TRBD2
V: TRBV19
J: TRBJ2-3
CDR3: CASSISGGAGTDTQYF
DNA: TGTGCCAGTAGTATATCGGGGGGAGCAGGCACAGATACGCAGTATTTT

size: NA
D: NA
V: TRBV5-1
J: TRBJ1-5
CDR3: CASRATESNQPQHF
DNA: TGCGCCAGCAGGGCGACAGAGAGCAATCAGCCCCAGCATTTT

size: NA
D: TRBD1
V: TRBV4-2
J: TRBJ2-3
CDR3: CASSQEAVGQGADTQYF
DNA: TGTGCCAGCAGCCAAGAGGCCGTGGGGCAGGGGGCAGATACGCAGTATTTT

size: NA
D: NA
V: TRBV5-1
J: TRBJ2-1
CDR3: CASSLQRVEQFF
DNA: TGCGCCAGCAGCTTGCAGCGTGTTGAGCAGTTCTTC

size: NA
D: NA
V: TRBV5-4
J: TRBJ2-5
CDR3: CASSIAGGGQETQYF
DNA: TGTGCCAGCAGCATCGCCGGGGGTGGGCAAGAGACCCAGTACTTC

size: NA
D: TRBD2
V: TRBV9
J: TRBJ2-1
CDR3: CASSQETGTSLYEQFF
DNA: TGTGCCAGCAGCCAAGAGACCGGGACTAGCCTTTATGAGCAGTTCTTC

size: NA
D: NA
V: TRBV7-3
J: TRBJ1-1
CDR3: CASSLTREVNTEAFF
DNA: TGTGCCAGCAGCTTAACAAGAGAGGTGAACACTGAAGCTTTCTTT

size: NA
D: NA
V: TRBV5-6
J: TRBJ1-4
CDR3: CASSLVKSNEKLFF
DNA: TGTGCCAGCAGCTTGGTCAAATCTAATGAAAAACTGTTTTTT

size: NA
D: NA
V: TRBV4-3
J: TRBJ1-1
CDR3: CASSQAWLNTEAFF
DNA: TGCGCCAGCAGCCAAGCTTGGCTGAACACTGAAGCTTTCTTT

size: NA
D: TRBD1
V: TRBV27
J: TRBJ2-1
CDR3: CASSPWTGYNEQFF
DNA: TGTGCCAGCAGTCCGTGGACAGGGTACAATGAGCAGTTCTTC

size: NA
D: NA
V: TRBV7-9
J: TRBJ1-5
CDR3: CASSLANSGQPQHF
DNA: TGTGCCAGCAGCTTAGCAAACAGTGGCCAGCCCCAGCATTTT

size: NA
D: NA
V: TRBV2
J: TRBJ1-2
CDR3: CASSEAGRGNGYTF
DNA: TGTGCCAGCAGTGAAGCGGGCAGGGGAAATGGCTACACCTTC

size: NA
D: TRBD2
V: TRBV7-2
J: TRBJ2-1
CDR3: CASSPGIAGVPRYNEQFF
DNA: TGTGCCAGCAGCCCCGGGATAGCGGGGGTCCCCCGCTACAATGAGCAGTTCTTC

size: NA
D: TRBD2
V: TRBV6-1
J: TRBJ2-2
CDR3: CASSGGLAGGSGELFF
DNA: TGTGCCAGCAGTGGCGGACTAGCGGGGGGGTCCGGGGAGCTGTTTTTT

size: NA
D: TRBD2
V: TRBV7-9
J: TRBJ2-2
CDR3: CASRSGGAGGELFF
DNA: TGTGCCAGCAGGTCCGGGGGGGCCGGCGGGGAGCTGTTTTTT

size: NA
D: TRBD1
V: TRBV29-1
J: TRBJ2-5
CDR3: CSVRQGQGETQYF
DNA: TGCAGCGTGCGACAGGGGCAAGGGGAGACCCAGTACTTC

size: NA
D: NA
V: TRBV5-4
J: TRBJ2-5
CDR3: CASSLEGRQERYF
DNA: TGTGCCAGCAGCTTGGAAGGGCGACAGGAGAGGTACTTC

size: NA
D: NA
V: TRBV5-5
J: TRBJ1-1
CDR3: CASSEISNTEAFF
DNA: TGTGCCAGCAGTGAGATCTCAAACACTGAAGCTTTCTTT

size: NA
D: NA
V: TRBV7-6
J: TRBJ2-2
CDR3: CASSPTRGRELFF
DNA: TGTGCCAGCAGTCCCACGCGGGGCCGGGAGCTGTTTTTT

size: NA
D: TRBD1
V: TRBV2
J: TRBJ1-5
CDR3: CASRGQGQQPQHF
DNA: TGTGCCAGCCGGGGACAGGGACAGCAGCCCCAGCATTTT

size: once
D: TRBD2
V: TRBV4-2
J: TRBJ2-7
CDR3: CASSQSIGASGATYEQYF
DNA: TGTGCCAGCAGCCAGTCCATAGGGGCTAGCGGGGCTACCTACGAGCAGTACTTC

size: NA
D: TRBD2
V: TRBV4-3
J: TRBJ2-3
CDR3: CASSQATLGTSGGDTQYF
DNA: TGCGCCAGCAGCCAGGCTACACTTGGGACTAGCGGGGGAGATACGCAGTATTTT

size: NA
D: TRBD1
V: TRBV6-6
J: TRBJ1-3
CDR3: CASSSSQGAGDTIYF
DNA: TGTGCCAGCAGCTCTAGTCAGGGGGCGGGGGACACCATATATTTT

size: NA
D: TRBD1
V: TRBV30
J: TRBJ2-2
CDR3: CACAGTGQIGTGELFF
DNA: TGTGCCTGTGCCGGGACAGGTCAAATCGGGACCGGGGAGCTGTTTTTT

size: once
D: TRBD1
V: TRBV18
J: TRBJ2-1
CDR3: CASSLQGQGLGEQFF
DNA: TGTGCCAGCTCACTTCAGGGACAGGGATTAGGTGAGCAGTTCTTC

size: NA
D: NA
V: TRBV28
J: TRBJ1-5
CDR3: CASRQIRRSNQPQHF
DNA: TGTGCCAGCCGACAGATACGCAGGAGCAATCAGCCCCAGCATTTT

size: NA
D: NA
V: TRBV7-2
J: TRBJ2-7
CDR3: CASSLGGDISYEQYF
DNA: TGTGCCAGCAGCTTAGGAGGGGACATTTCCTACGAGCAGTACTTC

size: NA
D: NA
V: TRBV29-1
J: TRBJ1-1
CDR3: CSVERWSTEAFF
DNA: TGCAGCGTTGAGCGGTGGAGCACTGAAGCTTTCTTT

size: NA
D: TRBD1
V: TRBV18
J: TRBJ2-2
CDR3: CASSPPRTGGNTGELFF
DNA: TGTGCCAGCTCACCGCCCCGGACAGGGGGGAACACCGGGGAGCTGTTTTTT

size: NA
D: NA
V: TRBV5-6
J: TRBJ2-1
CDR3: CASSWTANNEQFF
DNA: TGTGCCAGCAGCTGGACAGCGAACAATGAGCAGTTCTTC

size: NA
D: TRBD1
V: TRBV5-1
J: TRBJ1-6
CDR3: CASSSTGIRNSPLHF
DNA: TGCGCCAGCAGTTCGACAGGGATCCGTAATTCACCCCTCCACTTT

size: once
D: NA
V: TRBV4-2
J: TRBJ2-2
CDR3: CASSQDRAGPGELFF
DNA: TGTGCCAGCAGCCAAGATAGGGCAGGGCCCGGGGAGCTGTTTTTT

size: few
D: NA
V: TRBV19
J: TRBJ1-5
CDR3: CASSQRGYSNQPQHF
DNA: TGTGCCAGTAGTCAACGGGGGTATAGCAATCAGCCCCAGCATTTT

size: once
D: TRBD2
V: TRBV9
J: TRBJ2-2
CDR3: CASSGAGGFTGELFF
DNA: TGTGCCAGCAGCGGAGCGGGGGGGTTCACCGGGGAGCTGTTTTTT

size: NA
D: TRBD1
V: TRBV28
J: TRBJ2-7
CDR3: CASSPGQGGPYEQYF
DNA: TGTGCCAGCAGTCCGGGACAGGGAGGGCCCTACGAGCAGTACTTC

size: NA
D: NA
V: TRBV14
J: TRBJ1-2
CDR3: CASSPGVSYGYTF
DNA: TGTGCCAGCAGCCCAGGGGTCTCTTATGGCTACACCTTC

size: NA
D: TRBD1
V: TRBV19
J: TRBJ2-1
CDR3: CASRTGGSNNEQFF
DNA: TGTGCCAGTAGAACAGGGGGGTCGAACAATGAGCAGTTCTTC